This T cell receptor beta chain was found in a study of shared clonotypes between healthy human individuals. Notes on the study in general: In general, naive subsets displayed greater estimated richness than memory subsets did.

The CDR3 is 14 residues long. V shed 5 bases and J 4 bases; nucleotides not matched to a gene: 5. CDR1 and CDR2 (germline): PRHDT, FYEKMQ (reference sequence). Per the original methods: Filtering differed since immunoSEQ provided only junctions, with no quality scores. The method was immunoSEQ multiplex PCR; TCRdb's version includes in-frame clones alone and lacks a portion of them. Clone size and the V and J calls come from that table; the DNA yielded D and trimming. Of 600,000 to 750,000 clones in the sample, more than 70% are singletons; the top ten hold 1.8%. This clone showed up just a few times. Antigen specificity is unknown.

This chain links TRBV13 with TRBJ2-7; 10 bases match TRBD2. Source material: memory CD4+ T cells sorted from blood. Subset defined: CD45RA-negative fraction. This TCR derives from a woman in her twenties or thirties in good health. DNA of the CDR3: TGTGCCAGCAGCAAAGGACTAGCGGATTACGAGCAGTACTTC. The encoded protein is CASSKGLADYEQYF.